A single sample is the source of the 21 T cell receptor beta chains below, sequenced in a study of regulatory T cells in long-lasting Graves disease. Through Arm-PCR of CDR3 regions and iRepertoire HTBI primers, TCR beta libraries were built. TCRdb reprocessed the multiplex PCR reads with MiXCR, giving one entry per CDR3 protein. The sample contains 400,000 to 450,000 distinct CDR3 sequences, just under 15% of which appear only once. Time point specified: newly diagnosed GD, antithyroid drugs for less than 3 months. PBMC-extracted RNA yielded the TCR library. The sample also formed part of further work on T cells in Graves' hyperthyroidism and ophthalmopathy.

The sequences come from peripheral blood mononuclear cells (PBMCs), collected at new diagnosis, from a patient treated with antithyroid drugs. Every receptor here comes from a woman in her thirties with Graves disease.

DNA for the CDR3: TGCGCCAGCAGCACTCGGGACGAACCTCCCTACGAGCAGTACTTC. Protein: CASSTRDEPPYEQYF. The J gene is TRBJ2-7, the V gene TRBV4-1; D could derive from TRBD1 or TRBD2 (5 bases each). The germline CDR1 and CDR2 sequences are MGHRA and YSYEKL. The CDR3 spans 15 residues. V lost 5 bases and J lost 2, with 16 bases in between.

On this clonotype itself: It may be a read error: a sequence one base away is much more abundant. J is TRBJ2-7 and V is TRBV30; the D is unclear. From germline, CDR1 is GTSNPN and CDR2 SVGIG (reference sequence). This CDR3 contains 12 residues. V gave up 5 bases and J gave up 0 bases, with 8 bases separating them. The CDR3 bases are TGTGCCTGGGATCCGGGCTCCTACGAGCAGTACTTC. Translating gives CAWDPGSYEQYF. The full variable domain, completed using reference TRBV30 and TRBJ2-7, is SQTIHQWPATLVQPVGSPLSLECTVEGTSNPNLYWYRQAAGRGLQLLFYSVGIGQISSEVPQNLSASRPQDRQFILSSKKLLLSDSGFYLCAWDPGSYEQYFGPGTRLTVT.

To note about this clonotype: The final CDR3 position lacks the conserved phenylalanine or tryptophan, pointing to a likely read error. The V gene is TRBV5-1, the J gene TRBJ2-7, with D tentatively TRBD2 (5 bases). This CDR3 region has 13 residues. Germline assignment: CDR1 SGHRS and CDR2 YFSETQ. V gave up 0 bases and J gave up 7 bases, with 11 bases separating them. The CDR3 reads CASSLAVTGEQYL. CDR3 DNA sequence: TGCGCCAGCAGCTTGGCAGTAACGGGGGAGCAGTACCTC.

This clonotype has at least ten counts. The chain joins TRBV12-3 or TRBV12-4 to TRBJ1-5, with 7 bases matching TRBD1. This CDR3 is built from 15 residues. J lost 4 bases, V lost 8 bases, and 11 bases had no gene match. The DNA for the CDR3 is TGTGCCAGCGAAGACTCGACAGGGAGGAATCAGCCCCAGCATTTT. Amino acids: CASEDSTGRNQPQHF.

This clonotype was seen many times. The V and J genes are TRBV7-9 and TRBJ2-2, with D possibly TRBD2 on 6 matching bases. The V gene's germline CDR1 is SEHNR and CDR2 FQNEAQ (reference sequence). V was shortened by 2 bases and J by 8 bases, with 24 bases between the two germline ends. The CDR3 consists of 18 residues. The CDR3 here is CASSLLGRPGAPSGELFF. Here the CDR3 DNA reads TGTGCCAGCAGCTTACTCGGCCGACCGGGAGCCCCTTCTGGGGAGCTGTTTTTT.

The V gene is TRBV6-2 or TRBV6-3, the J gene TRBJ2-7, with 13 bases aligning to TRBD2. V shed 5 bases, J shed 2 bases, and the junction held 12 bases outside the gene matches. CDR1 is MNHEY, CDR2 SVGEGT, per germline. This CDR3 is 18 amino acids long. CDR3 sequence (DNA): TGTGCCAGCAGTGCCCGACGGACTAGCGGGAGTAGTCCCTACGAGCAGTACTTC. Protein sequence: CASSARRTSGSSPYEQYF.

The CDR3 coding sequence is TGTGCCAGCATGCCACTAGCGGGAGAGGACAATGAGCAGTTCTTC. It translates to CASMPLAGEDNEQFF. The chain couples TRBV6-2 or TRBV6-3 to TRBJ2-1; TRBD2 matches 11 bases. Germline-derived CDR1 and CDR2 are MNHEY and SVGEGT. The V and J ends lost 7 bases and 5 bases, in that order; junction bases with no gene match: 7. The CDR3 covers 15 residues.

Worth noting for this clonotype: A much larger clone differs from this one at a single base, so this may be a read error. This CDR3 is CANSQGPTHRLF. CDR3 nucleotide sequence: TGTGCCAACAGCCAGGGACCCACGCACCGTCTATTC. This sequence joins TRBV7-6 and TRBJ2-5, with D tentatively TRBD1 or TRBD2 (5 bases each). Germline V gene data show CDR1 as SGHVS and CDR2 as FNYEAQ. The CDR3 totals 12 residues.

In this sample, this clonotype turned up a few times. V usage is TRBV29-1 and J usage is TRBJ1-2; unclear D gene. Trimming left V 2 bases short and J 7 bases short, with 5 bases between. CDR3 size: 10 residues. The V gene's germline CDR1 is SQVTM and CDR2 ANQGSEA. In DNA form, the CDR3 reads TGCAGCGTTGAACTGGCTGGCTACACCTTC. Translation gives CSVELAGYTF.

Only one count was recorded for this clonotype. This may come from a read error, since a much larger clone is one base off. CDR3 DNA: TGCGCCAGCAGCTTGAACGGGGGAAACTACGAGCAGTACTTC. It translates to CASSLNGGNYEQYF. V gene TRBV5-1 combines with J gene TRBJ2-7; a weak D match, TRBD2 (6 bases). V dropped 1 base and J dropped 3 bases, with 11 bases sitting between them. The CDR3 runs 14 residues. Germline lookup yields CDR1 SGHRS and CDR2 YFSETQ.

The chain is built from TRBV24-1 and TRBJ2-1; TRBD2 is a possible D gene (6 bases). Germline V lookup: CDR1 KGHDR, CDR2 SFDVKD. The germline V and J ends were trimmed by 6 bases and 4 bases, with 15 bases remaining between them. This CDR3 has 15 amino acids. CDR3 in amino acids: CATSRGTVDYNEQFF. CDR3 nucleotides: TGTGCCACCAGTCGGGGGACTGTGGATTACAATGAGCAGTTCTTC.

V usage is TRBV5-1 and J usage is TRBJ2-1; 9 bases line up with TRBD2. Trimming took 4 bases from V and 7 from J; bases not matched to a gene: 12. The CDR3 contains 16 residues. In germline, CDR1 is SGHRS, CDR2 YFSETQ. CDR3 nucleotides: TGCGCCAGCAGCCCAGGGCGGGAGGGGAGTTCGAATGAGCAGTTCTTC. This encodes CASSPGREGSSNEQFF.

This clonotype showed up many times. J is TRBJ2-1 and V is TRBV7-8, with a tentative D call TRBD2 (7 bases). V was cut by 1 base and J by 2 bases, with 15 bases left in between. The germline CDR1 and CDR2 sequences are SGHVS and FQNEAQ. This CDR3 is built from 17 residues. The CDR3 sequence is CASSLDRGASTYNEQFF. DNA for the CDR3: TGTGCCAGCAGCTTAGATCGGGGGGCCTCAACCTACAATGAGCAGTTCTTC.

This clonotype was detected many times. This chain links TRBV9 with TRBJ2-2, with TRBD2 as a possible D gene (6 bases). Germline CDR1 SGDLS, CDR2 YYNGEE. The V and J ends lost 0 bases and 4 bases respectively, with 13 bases between them. The CDR3 has 16 amino acids. The CDR3, as DNA: TGTGCCAGCAGCGTAGCGCGAGGGAGGACCACCGGGGAGCTGTTTTTT. This codes for CASSVARGRTTGELFF.

In this sample, this clonotype turned up many times. The chain's CDR3 is CSASIGTGNSYEQYF. CDR3 DNA: TGCAGTGCTAGCATCGGGACAGGCAACTCCTACGAGCAGTACTTC. This chain links TRBV20-1 with TRBJ2-7; 8 bases map to TRBD1. J gave up 0 bases and V 3 bases, and 7 bases lay outside the gene matches. In germline, CDR1 is DFQATT, CDR2 SNEGSKA (reference sequence). The CDR3 loop spans 15 amino acids.

This clonotype was counted only a few times. This chain connects TRBV27 to TRBJ1-1; 7 bases match TRBD1. Germline-derived CDR1 and CDR2 are MNHEY and SMNVEV (reference sequence). V dropped 4 bases and J dropped 7; count of bases not matched to a gene: 3. CDR3 length: 12 residues. The CDR3 spells CASSSHRGEAFF. The CDR3 DNA reads as TGTGCCAGCAGTTCCCACAGGGGTGAAGCTTTCTTT.

This clonotype appeared a few times. The chain couples TRBV11-2 to TRBJ1-2; possibly TRBD1 for D (5 bases). V was trimmed by 1 base and J by 4 bases, leaving 19 bases between them. The length of the CDR3 is 17 residues. Germline loops: CDR1 SGHAT, CDR2 FQNNGV. The CDR3, as DNA: TGTGCCAGCAGCTTAGGGGGGTGGGGCAGCCGCCTCTATGGCTACACCTTC. This encodes CASSLGGWGSRLYGYTF.

The table lists this clonotype with many counts. This rearrangement joins TRBV6-2 or TRBV6-3 to TRBJ1-5; no clear D. V was trimmed by 5 bases and J by 5 bases, leaving 7 bases between them. This CDR3 is 12 amino acids long. Germline CDR1 reads MNHEY; CDR2 reads SVGEGT. In nucleotides, the CDR3 is TGTGCCAGCAGTGAAGGGTATCAGCCCCAGCATTTT. Protein sequence: CASSEGYQPQHF.

This clonotype was found a few times. V gene TRBV14 combines with J gene TRBJ1-6; D may be TRBD1 (6 bases). V was clipped by 1 base and J by 9 bases, with 10 bases between them. There are 14 residues in the CDR3. Germline assignment: CDR1 SGHDN and CDR2 FVKESK. CDR3 protein: CASSQATGISPLHF. In DNA, the CDR3 is TGTGCCAGCAGCCAAGCCACAGGGATTTCACCCCTCCACTTT. The complete variable domain, with remaining parts taken from reference TRBV14 and TRBJ1-6, reads EAGVTQFPSHSVIEKGQTVTLRCDPISGHDNLYWYRRVMGKEIKFLLHFVKESKQDESGMPNNRFLAERTGGTYSTLKVQPAELEDSGVYFCASSQATGISPLHFGNGTRLTVT.

The sample holds many counts of this clonotype. The rearrangement links TRBV6-1 to TRBJ1-6, with D tentatively TRBD1 (6 bases). Trimming pared 8 bases from V and 0 bases from J, leaving 23 bases between. The length of the CDR3 is 19 residues. CDR1 and CDR2 (germline): MNHNS, SASEGT. The CDR3 sequence: CASHPLDSVSSSYNSPLHF. The CDR3, as DNA: TGTGCCAGCCACCCCTTGGACAGCGTCTCCAGCTCCTATAATTCACCCCTCCACTTT.

This clonotype was detected many times. The rearrangement uses TRBV6-5 and TRBJ1-4; D possibly corresponds to TRBD1 (5 bases). Germline CDR1 and CDR2: MNHEY and SVGAGI. The V end was cut by 2 bases, the J end by 10 bases, with 20 bases between. This CDR3 contains 16 residues. CDR3 coding DNA: TGTGCCAGCAGTTACGGGTCTGGGCAGGGAAAGGGAAAACTGTTTTTT. Translated, it gives CASSYGSGQGKGKLFF.